The sequence of this TCR beta chain was determined in a study of beta chain features in type 1 diabetes. On the study more broadly: Over all samples combined, fewer than 140,000,000 sorted cells were examined. General observations from the study: There was a moderate but significant shortening of TCRB CDR3s in all four CD4+ subsets of Type 1 diabetes patients.

Concerning this clone itself: Its target is not known.

Every participating donor gave one draw, a heparinised blood sample averaging around 100 mL. Isolated RNA was reverse transcribed in full, so expressed TCRB transcripts were sequenced. TCRdb's table, derived via immunoSEQ multiplex PCR, lists solely in-frame clones and lacks some. This sample has 300,000 to 450,000 clones, with 10% to 15% found just once. The CDR3 sequence is 12 residues long. The V gene's germline CDR1 is MDHEN and CDR2 SYDVKM. The V end lost 9 bases, the J end lost 0 bases, and 9 bases lay between the germline ends. This TCR was sampled from a man in his late teens or twenties in good health. Sequencing was done on a sample of naive CD4+ T cells from blood. The chain carries TRBV28 and TRBJ2-7; no clear D. The CDR3, as DNA: TGTGCCAGTGTCCCCCGCTCCTACGAGCAGTACTTC. Translation: CASVPRSYEQYF.